This T cell receptor (beta chain) emerged from a study of T cell repertoires in cytomegalovirus infection. As for the study in general: Indications of both CMV infection and matching HLA type were provided by public TCR beta signatures.

There are 15 residues in the CDR3. V was shortened by 8 bases and J by 3 bases, with 19 bases between the two germline ends. CDR1 and CDR2 (germline): MNHNS, SASEGT. TCRdb reprocessed the reads via MiXCR and lists one record per CDR3 protein. The data contain under 600,000 distinct CDR3 sequences, 15% to 20% of them singletons. The table lists this clonotype with many counts. The receptor's source is a human donor in good health (CMV status not recorded). Some clones in this sample may be carry-over from other donors' samples. Material: CD8+ T cells from PBMCs. The V and J genes are TRBV6-1 and TRBJ2-5; no firm D call. The CDR3 nucleotides read TGTGCCAGCCTCCTTTTTCCAGCTACCAAAGAGACCCAGTACTTC. Amino acid sequence: CASLLFPATKETQYF.